The T cell receptor beta chain described here comes from a study of CD8 T cells in ankylosing spondylitis. Whole-study findings and limits: It was reported that disease-linked clones were significantly enriched in matched ankylosing spondylitis synovial fluid. Peripheral blood held disease-linked clones only at relatively low frequency, and these were CD8+. Among TCR beta sequences, a motif of under 10 highly homologous variants appeared characteristic of ankylosing spondylitis blood.

Many counts were recorded for this clonotype. The antigen is undetermined. As the method for making TCR beta libraries, quantitative 5'-RACE with molecular barcodes was used. Each CDR3 protein gets one entry after TCRdb re-called the 5' RACE reads with MiXCR. This sample has approximately 60,000 distinct CDR3 sequences; more than 5.5% occur once, and the top ten carry approximately 5%. Germline CDR1 reads SGHTA; CDR2 reads FQGNSA. Unmatched junction bases numbered 3, after V lost 1 base and J lost 0 bases. There are 16 residues in the CDR3. What was sequenced was synovial fluid, either unsorted or a sorted T cell fraction (not recorded which). V and J are TRBV7-2 and TRBJ2-1; 7 bases are a match to TRBD1. This TCR derives from a male donor with ankylosing spondylitis. The DNA for the CDR3 is TGTGCCAGCAGCTTAGAAGGGACAGACTCCTACAATGAGCAGTTCTTC. Its protein product is CASSLEGTDSYNEQFF.